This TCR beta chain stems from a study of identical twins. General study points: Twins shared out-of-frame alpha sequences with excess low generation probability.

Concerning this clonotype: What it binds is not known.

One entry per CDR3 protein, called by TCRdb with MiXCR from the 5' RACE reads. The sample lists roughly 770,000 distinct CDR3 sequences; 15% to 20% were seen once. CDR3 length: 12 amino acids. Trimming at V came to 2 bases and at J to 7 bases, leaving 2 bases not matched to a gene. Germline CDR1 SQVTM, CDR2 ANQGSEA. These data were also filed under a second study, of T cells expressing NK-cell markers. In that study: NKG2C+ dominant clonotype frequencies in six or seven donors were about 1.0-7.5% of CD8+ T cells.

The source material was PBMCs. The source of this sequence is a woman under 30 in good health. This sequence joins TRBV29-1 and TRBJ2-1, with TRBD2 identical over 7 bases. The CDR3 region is CSVEREGNEQFF. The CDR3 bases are TGCAGCGTTGAAAGGGAGGGGAATGAGCAGTTCTTC.